This T cell receptor (beta chain) is from a study of shared T cell receptors in the human thymus. Trimming at V came to 1 base and at J to 10 bases, leaving 5 bases not matched to a gene. This CDR3 region has 15 residues. CDR1 is LNHDA and CDR2 is SQIVND in the germline V gene (reference sequence). The table came from immunoSEQ multiplex PCR; TCRdb's copy has only in-frame clones and leaves some out. The sample lists hundreds of thousands of clones, roughly 86% occurring once. This sample was shared with a second study, whose subject was human thymus T cells. Per that paper: Infants served as donors; they were healthy and Finnish and were having corrective surgery for congenital heart defects. Obtained as resections during corrective heart surgery, the thymus tissue was then studied. Both thymic and peripheral blood repertoires showed apparently biased V and J usage.

The chain combines TRBV19 with TRBJ2-1; 12 nucleotides match TRBD2. This sequence was found in a boy younger than two with a congenital heart defect. Sequencing input: thymocytes. The CDR3: CASSIGLAGASEQFF. CDR3 in DNA: TGTGCCAGTAGTATAGGACTAGCGGGAGCAAGCGAGCAGTTCTTC.